The 2 T cell receptor beta chains listed next were all sequenced from one sample in a study of T cell repertoires in ileal Crohn's disease. Measured with immunoSEQ multiplex PCR; TCRdb has only the in-frame clones, and not every one. Of approximately 6,900 clones in the sample, nearly 85% were seen once. The sequencing input was ileal tissue. All receptors come from an adult with Crohn's disease.

CDR3: CASSGTRQGDTEAFF. For the CDR3, the DNA is TGTGCCAGCAGCGGGACTCGACAGGGGGACACTGAAGCTTTCTTT. The chain uses TRBV9 and TRBJ1-1; 9 bases are shared with TRBD1. Germline CDR1 SGDLS, CDR2 YYNGEE. Trimming removed 3 bases from V and 3 bases from J; junction bases left unmatched: 6. The CDR3 runs 15 residues.

This chain joins TRBV19 and TRBJ2-5, with D maybe TRBD1 (5 bases). V was trimmed by 1 base and J by 4 bases, leaving 13 bases between them. This CDR3 contains 15 residues. Germline lookup yields CDR1 LNHDA and CDR2 SQIVND (reference sequence). CDR3 loop: CASSIVGHLGETQYF. CDR3 nucleotides: TGTGCCAGTAGTATAGTCGGACACCTTGGAGAGACCCAGTACTTC.